This passage covers 32 T cell receptor beta chains from one sample sequenced in a study of shared clonotypes between healthy human individuals. Profiled with immunoSEQ multiplex PCR; TCRdb holds only in-frame clones, not every one. The sample includes approximately 470,000 clones, almost 80% of them seen just once. The sample comprised PBMCs. Receptor source: a middle-aged woman in good health. Some clones in this sample may be carry-over from other donors' samples.

The chain is built from TRBV2 and TRBJ2-2, with a weak D call TRBD1 (6 bases). Trimming shortened V by 8 bases and J by 1 base, and 17 bases separated the two germline ends. There are 16 residues in the CDR3. The V gene's germline CDR1 is SNHLY and CDR2 FYNNEI. The CDR3 sequence is CASERLGAKNTGELFF. CDR3 nucleotide sequence: TGTGCCAGCGAGAGGTTGGGGGCTAAGAACACCGGGGAGCTGTTTTTT.

This clone showed up many times. The chain is built from TRBV9 and TRBJ2-2; no definite D call. V was trimmed by 2 bases and J by 7 bases, leaving 6 bases between them. The CDR3 covers 12 residues. From germline, CDR1 is SGDLS and CDR2 YYNGEE. The CDR3 coding sequence is TGTGCCAGCAGCGTTCTAGGCGGGGAGCTGTTTTTT. It translates to CASSVLGGELFF.

V is TRBV27 and J is TRBJ2-7, with D possibly matching TRBD1 (6 bases). CDR1 is MNHEY and CDR2 is SMNVEV in the germline V gene (reference sequence). Trimming shortened V by 4 bases and J by 4 bases, and 11 bases separated the two germline ends. The CDR3 has 13 residues. DNA of the CDR3: TGTGCCAGCAGTTCTCAGGGGTGGTACGAGCAGTACTTC. It translates to CASSSQGWYEQYF.

This clone has more than one count but fewer than ten. The chain carries TRBV21-1 and TRBJ1-1; the table's D gene call, TRBD1, was not cross checked with the DNA. TRBV21-1 is tagged as a pseudogene. There are 15 residues in the CDR3. The CDR3, as DNA: TGTGCCAGCAGCAAAACGGGGACAGTAAACACTGAAGCTTTCTTT. As protein: CASSKTGTVNTEAFF.

Many counts were recorded for this clone. The same CDR3 can be traced to other DNA sequences in this sample. The chain employs TRBV5-6 and TRBJ1-1; D is undetermined. This CDR3 has 16 amino acids. The V gene lost 1 base and the J gene lost 1 base, with 14 bases spanning the gap. The germline V gene encodes CDR1 SGHDT and CDR2 YYEEEE. CDR3 in DNA: TGTGCCAGCAGCTTGTCGACAAGCCGGTGGAACACTGAAGCTTTCTTT. Its protein product is CASSLSTSRWNTEAFF.

The J gene is TRBJ2-3, the V gene TRBV4-1; tentative D call: TRBD2 (7 bases). The CDR3 has 16 residues. V lost 1 base, J lost 4 bases, and 15 bases lay in between. Germline assignment: CDR1 MGHRA and CDR2 YSYEKL. CDR3 loop: CASSQGTVSGADTQYF. The DNA for the CDR3 is TGCGCCAGCAGCCAAGGGACAGTCAGCGGGGCAGATACGCAGTATTTT.

The chain couples TRBV11-3 to TRBJ2-1, with 7 bases fitting TRBD1. The CDR3 extends over 16 amino acids. Germline V gene lookup returns CDR1 SGHNT and CDR2 YENEEA. The V gene end was trimmed by 4 bases and the J gene end by 3 bases; junction bases not matched to a gene: 9. In DNA form, the CDR3 reads TGTGCCAGCAGCTCTTACAGGGGACCGAACTACAATGAGCAGTTCTTC. Translated, it gives CASSSYRGPNYNEQFF.

In this sample, this clone turned up once. In DNA, the CDR3 is TGTGCCACCAGCAGAGATAGATTGCGCGAGCAGTACTTC. This sequence encodes CATSRDRLREQYF. The chain carries TRBV15 and TRBJ2-7; D is unresolved. The CDR3 runs to 13 residues. Germline CDR1 is LNHNV and CDR2 is YYDKDF (reference sequence). Trimming stripped 0 bases from V and 6 bases from J, with 9 bases between.

The chain employs TRBV18 and TRBJ2-3; 10 bases agree with TRBD2. J lost 3 bases, V lost 5 bases, and 5 bases had no gene match. The CDR3 consists of 15 residues. Germline V gene lookup returns CDR1 KGHSH and CDR2 LQKENI. The CDR3 region has the DNA TGTGCCAGCTCAGAAGCGGGAGGGCCAACAGATACGCAGTATTTT. The encoded protein is CASSEAGGPTDTQYF.

This clone has at least ten counts. V usage is TRBV2 and J usage is TRBJ1-3; D ambiguous. CDR3 length: 13 residues. Trimming shortened V by 4 bases and J by 2 bases, and 6 bases separated the two germline ends. CDR1 is SNHLY, CDR2 FYNNEI, per germline. CDR3 DNA sequence: TGTGCCAGCAGTGGGGATCCTGGAAACACCATATATTTT. Residues: CASSGDPGNTIYF.

This clone showed up just once. V and J are TRBV28 and TRBJ2-1, with 9 bases lining up with TRBD2. The CDR3 runs to 16 residues. The ends lost 4 bases at V and 1 base at J; junction bases unmatched: 5. The germline CDR1 and CDR2 sequences are MDHEN and SYDVKM. The CDR3 is CASSSPSGKSYNEQFF. The CDR3 DNA reads as TGTGCCAGCAGTTCTCCTAGCGGGAAATCCTACAATGAGCAGTTCTTC.

This sequence joins TRBV5-4 and TRBJ1-1; a weak D match, TRBD1 (5 bases). The CDR3 length is 15 residues. The germline gives CDR1 SGHNT, CDR2 YYREEE (reference sequence). V dropped 4 bases and J dropped 1 base, with 14 bases sitting between them. The CDR3 coding sequence is TGTGCCAGCAGCCCGAGAAGAGGGGAGAACACTGAAGCTTTCTTT. Translating gives CASSPRRGENTEAFF. The variable domain in full, with the rest retrieved from reference TRBV5-4 and TRBJ1-1, is ETGVTQSPTHLIKTRGQQVTLRCSSQSGHNTVSWYQQALGQGPQFIFQYYREEENGRGNFPPRFSGLQFPNYSSELNVNALELDDSALYLCASSPRRGENTEAFFGQGTRLTVV.

The CDR3 DNA sequence: TGTGCCAGCAGCCGGGGACTAGCGGGAGGGAATGAGCAGTTCTTC. As protein: CASSRGLAGGNEQFF. The chain couples TRBV9 to TRBJ2-1, with TRBD2 identical over 16 bases. The germline gives CDR1 SGDLS, CDR2 YYNGEE. This CDR3 contains 15 residues. Trimming removed 4 bases from V and 7 bases from J; junction bases left unmatched: 2.

This clone was seen a single time. This chain uses TRBV19 with TRBJ2-7, with 10 bases aligning to TRBD1. The ends lost 1 base at V and 6 bases at J; junction bases unmatched: 6. The CDR3 spans 15 residues. Germline CDR1 reads LNHDA; CDR2 reads SQIVND (reference sequence). The CDR3 sequence is CASSIGGTGAPEQYF. CDR3 in DNA: TGTGCCAGTAGTATAGGAGGGACAGGGGCACCCGAGCAGTACTTC.

CDR3 loop: CASTDLLYEQYF. As DNA, the CDR3 is TGTGCCAGCACCGACCTTCTCTACGAGCAGTACTTC. The chain couples TRBV6-1 to TRBJ2-7; D call uncertain. The germline CDR1 and CDR2 sequences are MNHNS and SASEGT. The CDR3 consists of 12 residues. Trimming took 7 bases from V and 3 from J, leaving 10 bases between them.

CDR3 protein: CASSYDVYSGANVLTF. The CDR3 coding sequence is TGTGCCAGCAGCTACGACGTTTACTCTGGGGCCAACGTCCTGACTTTC. The chain recombines TRBV9 with TRBJ2-6; no definite D call. CDR3 length: 16 amino acids. CDR1 and CDR2 from the germline V gene are SGDLS and YYNGEE. Trimming left V 4 bases short and J 0 bases short, with 11 bases between.

The chain is built from TRBV27 and TRBJ2-2, with D hard to call. V dropped 3 bases and J dropped 8 bases, with 13 bases sitting between them. Germline CDR1 and CDR2: MNHEY and SMNVEV (reference sequence). This CDR3 has 14 residues. The CDR3 region is CASSFLPPVGELFF. The CDR3 DNA reads as TGTGCCAGCAGTTTTCTGCCGCCGGTTGGGGAGCTGTTTTTT.

The table lists this clone with a few counts. V is TRBV7-6 and J is TRBJ1-1; TRBD1 matches at 8 bases. The junction had 6 bases not matched to a gene; V was cut back by 1 base and J by 11 bases. The CDR3 runs 13 residues. Per germline, CDR1 SGHVS and CDR2 FNYEAQ. The CDR3 region has the DNA TGTGCCAGCAGCTTAGAACCCAGGGGGCAGGCTTTCTTT. Residues: CASSLEPRGQAFF.

The chain combines TRBV10-3 with TRBJ2-3; 10 nucleotides match TRBD2. This CDR3 region has 14 residues. The germline CDR1 and CDR2 sequences are ENHRY and SYGVKD. Trimming removed 10 bases from V and 1 base from J; junction bases left unmatched: 5. CDR3 sequence (DNA): TGTGCCACGGGGGGGACTAGCGGCACAGATACGCAGTATTTT. Translated: CATGGTSGTDTQYF.

Notes on this clone: A read error is the likely source, as a far larger clone sits one nucleotide away. The chain employs TRBV5-6 and TRBJ1-2; 10 bases are a match to TRBD1. CDR3 length: 16 amino acids. The junction had 10 bases not matched to a gene; V was cut back by 4 bases and J by 4 bases. CDR1 and CDR2 (germline): SGHDT, YYEEEE. In DNA, the CDR3 is TGTGCCAGCAGCCTACGGGGGACAGGGGATTCCTATGGCTACACCTTC. Translating it yields CASSLRGTGDSYGYTF.

The chain recombines TRBV9 with TRBJ2-2, with 7 nucleotides matching TRBD1. Trimming took 6 bases from V and 0 from J; bases not matched to a gene: 8. Looked up from germline, CDR1 is SGDLS and CDR2 is YYNGEE. The CDR3 is 16 residues long. The CDR3 protein is CASTEGGSPNTGELFF. CDR3 nucleotides: TGTGCCAGCACCGAAGGGGGCTCCCCGAACACCGGGGAGCTGTTTTTT.

The V and J genes are TRBV28 and TRBJ2-7; 10 bases are a match to TRBD1. The V gene's germline CDR1 is MDHEN and CDR2 SYDVKM. J was trimmed by 5 bases and V by 5 bases; bases with no gene match: 12. This CDR3 has 16 residues. The CDR3 DNA follows: TGTGCCAGCAGTACGCAGGACAGGGGGTTATTCCACGAGCAGTACTTC. Its translation is CASSTQDRGLFHEQYF.

The chain is built from TRBV6-1 and TRBJ1-5; the match to TRBD1 covers 10 bases. There are 15 residues in the CDR3. Looked up from germline, CDR1 is MNHNS and CDR2 is SASEGT. Losses at the gene ends were 4 bases for V and 5 bases for J; bases not matched to a gene: 5. In DNA form, the CDR3 reads TGTGCCAGCAGTGTGCGGGACAGGGGTTATCAGCCCCAGCATTTT. It specifies CASSVRDRGYQPQHF.

CDR3 region: CASNRGHTDTQYF. In nucleotides, the CDR3 is TGTGCCAGCAACAGGGGGCACACAGATACGCAGTATTTT. The chain couples TRBV2 to TRBJ2-3; TRBD1 agrees at 9 bases. This CDR3 has 13 amino acids. CDR1 and CDR2 (germline): SNHLY, FYNNEI. The V gene end was trimmed by 7 bases and the J gene end by 2 bases; junction bases not matched to a gene: 1.

The V and J genes are TRBV13 and TRBJ1-2; TRBD1 might be the D (5 bases). Per germline, CDR1 PRHDT and CDR2 FYEKMQ (reference sequence). V was pared by 2 bases and J by 9 bases, with 16 bases between. CDR3 length: 14 amino acids. CDR3 in DNA: TGTGCCAGCAGCTTACAGGGAGCCTCCTTCTGCTACACCTTC. Protein sequence: CASSLQGASFCYTF. Complete variable domain (other parts from reference TRBV13 and TRBJ1-2): AAGVIQSPRHLIKEKRETATLKCYPIPRHDTVYWYQQGPGQDPQFLISFYEKMQSDKGSIPDRFSAQQFSDYHSELNMSSLELGDSALYFCASSLQGASFCYTFGSGTRLTVV.

The table lists this clone with a few counts. Distinct nucleotide sequences in the sample also encode this CDR3. The chain recombines TRBV18 with TRBJ2-2; D is uncertain. There are 12 residues in the CDR3. The V end lost 3 bases, the J end lost 3 bases, and 2 bases lay between the germline ends. Germline CDR1 KGHSH, CDR2 LQKENI. CDR3 in DNA: TGTGCCAGCTCACCTGACACCGGGGAGCTGTTTTTT. It translates to CASSPDTGELFF.

V usage is TRBV28 and J usage is TRBJ2-4; tentatively, D is TRBD1 (5 bases). V was clipped by 5 bases and J by 1 base, with 15 bases between them. This CDR3 spans 16 amino acids. Germline CDR1 reads MDHEN; CDR2 reads SYDVKM. For the CDR3, the DNA is TGTGCCAGCAGTCAACGAGACCCAGGGGCCAAAAACATTCAGTACTTC. It yields the protein CASSQRDPGAKNIQYF.

This CDR3 reads CATDLAGRTYNEQFF. The CDR3 region has the DNA TGTGCCACCGACCTAGCGGGGAGAACATACAATGAGCAGTTCTTC. V gene TRBV2 combines with J gene TRBJ2-1, with 9 bases matching TRBD2. Germline V gene data show CDR1 as SNHLY and CDR2 as FYNNEI. V shed 10 bases and J 4 bases; nucleotides not matched to a gene: 11. The CDR3 spans 15 residues.

This clone was seen more than once but under ten times. Other DNA sequences in this sample translate to the same CDR3. CDR3 amino acids: CASSVGQGDYEQYF. Written as DNA, the CDR3 is TGTGCCAGCAGCGTAGGGCAGGGCGACTACGAGCAGTACTTC. V gene TRBV9 combines with J gene TRBJ2-7, with a weak D call TRBD1 (5 bases). The V gene's germline CDR1 is SGDLS and CDR2 YYNGEE. Deletions cut 0 bases from V and 3 bases from J, with 10 bases between. The length of the CDR3 is 14 residues. The whole variable domain, filled in from reference TRBV9 and TRBJ2-7, reads DSGVTQTPKHLITATGQRVTLRCSPRSGDLSVYWYQQSLDQGLQFLIQYYNGEERAKGNILERFSAQQFPDLHSELNLSSLELGDSALYFCASSVGQGDYEQYFGPGTRLTVT.

This chain links TRBV7-6 with TRBJ2-5, with TRBD2 matching over 7 bases. This CDR3 spans 17 amino acids. Germline values: CDR1 SGHVS, CDR2 FNYEAQ. The trim removed 4 bases at V and 1 base at J, leaving 12 bases unmatched. CDR3 nucleotide sequence: TGTGCCAGCAGCTCAACGGAACCACTAGCGACCCAAGAGACCCAGTACTTC. Translation: CASSSTEPLATQETQYF.

A remark on this clone: Additional DNA sequences in this sample encode the identical CDR3. The gene calls are TRBV5-1 and TRBJ2-7; D ambiguous. The germline V gene encodes CDR1 SGHRS and CDR2 YFSETQ. Between the trimmed V and J ends, which lost 0 bases and 0 bases, there was a span of 7 bases. The CDR3 length is 14 residues. The chain's CDR3 is CASSLVVGSYEQYF. DNA for the CDR3: TGCGCCAGCAGCTTGGTGGTCGGCTCCTACGAGCAGTACTTC. Full variable domain (remainder filled in from reference TRBV5-1 and TRBJ2-7): KAGVTQTPRYLIKTRGQQVTLSCSPISGHRSVSWYQQTPGQGLQFLFEYFSETQRNKGNFPGRFSGRQFSNSRSEMNVSTLELGDSALYLCASSLVVGSYEQYFGPGTRLTVT.

The V and J genes are TRBV11-3 and TRBJ2-1, with D tentatively TRBD2 (7 bases). Germline V CDR1 and CDR2: SGHNT, YENEEA. The CDR3 contains 17 residues. The V and J ends lost 0 bases and 9 bases respectively, with 21 bases between them. The CDR3 loop reads CASSLDLIGGRRGEQFF. In DNA form, the CDR3 reads TGTGCCAGCAGCTTAGATCTGATCGGGGGGCGGAGGGGTGAGCAGTTCTTC.